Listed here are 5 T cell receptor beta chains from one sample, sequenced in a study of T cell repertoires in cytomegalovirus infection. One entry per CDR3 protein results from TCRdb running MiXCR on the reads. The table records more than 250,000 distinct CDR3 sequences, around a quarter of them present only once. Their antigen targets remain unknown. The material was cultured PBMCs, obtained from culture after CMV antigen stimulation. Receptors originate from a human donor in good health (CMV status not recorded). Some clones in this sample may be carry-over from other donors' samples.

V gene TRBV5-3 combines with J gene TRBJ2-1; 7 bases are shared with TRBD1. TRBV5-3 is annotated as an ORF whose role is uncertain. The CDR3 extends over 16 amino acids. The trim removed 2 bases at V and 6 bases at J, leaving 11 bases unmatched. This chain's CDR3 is CARSFGQDLLGNEQFF. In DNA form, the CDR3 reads TGTGCCAGAAGCTTTGGACAGGATCTCCTGGGCAATGAGCAGTTCTTC.

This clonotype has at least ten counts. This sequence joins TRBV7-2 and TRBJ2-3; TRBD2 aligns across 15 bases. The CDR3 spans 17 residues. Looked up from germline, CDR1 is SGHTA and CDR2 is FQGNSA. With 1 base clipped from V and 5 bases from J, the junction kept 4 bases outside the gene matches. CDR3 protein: CASSLVPGLAGGDTQYF. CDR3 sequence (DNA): TGTGCCAGCAGCTTAGTTCCGGGACTAGCGGGAGGAGATACGCAGTATTTT.

CDR3 sequence: CASSLPRTGDEKLFF. DNA for the CDR3: TGTGCCAGCAGCTTACCCCGGACGGGGGATGAAAAACTGTTTTTT. This chain links TRBV7-6 with TRBJ1-4, with D possibly TRBD1 on 5 matching bases. Germline CDR1 is SGHVS and CDR2 is FNYEAQ. V was cut by 2 bases and J by 6 bases, with 13 bases left in between. The CDR3 has 15 amino acids.

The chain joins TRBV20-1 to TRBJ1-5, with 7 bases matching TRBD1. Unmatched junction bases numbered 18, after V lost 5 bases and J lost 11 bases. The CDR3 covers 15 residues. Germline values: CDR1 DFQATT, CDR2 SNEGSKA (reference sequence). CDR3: CSARWEQGLIKAQHF. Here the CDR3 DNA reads TGCAGTGCTCGATGGGAACAGGGGCTCATCAAGGCCCAGCATTTT.

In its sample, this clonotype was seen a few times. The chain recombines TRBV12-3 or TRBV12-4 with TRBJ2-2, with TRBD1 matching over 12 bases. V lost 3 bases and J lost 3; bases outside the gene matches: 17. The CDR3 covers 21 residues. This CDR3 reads CASSFYGTGGEGGRDTGELFF. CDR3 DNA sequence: TGTGCCAGCAGTTTTTATGGGACAGGGGGCGAGGGTGGACGGGACACCGGGGAGCTGTTTTTT.